The following is a T cell receptor (beta chain) sequence with its context. This sample was included in a study of CD8+CD57+ T cells in acquired aplastic anemia. For CDR3 and TCR beta VDJ profiling, genomic DNA was the template used. TCRdb reprocessed the reads with MiXCR, giving one entry per CDR3 protein. Of about 40,000 distinct CDR3 sequences listed, about 63% were seen once; the top ten hold roughly three fifths. Patients included in sequencing had previously demonstrated CD8+CD57+ cell expansion by flow cytometry. The specimen was sorted CD4+, CD8+, or CD8+CD57+ T cells (not recorded which) from PBMCs. The receptor was derived from a human donor with aplastic anemia.

The CDR3 DNA follows: TGTGCCAGCTCACCAGGACAGGGGCGATCGAATTCACCCCTCCACTTT. Its translation is CASSPGQGRSNSPLHF. V gene TRBV19 combines with J gene TRBJ1-6, with 9 nucleotides matching TRBD1. The CDR3 runs 16 residues. The V segment lost 9 bases and the J segment 7 bases; nucleotides outside the gene matches: 13. CDR1 and CDR2 from the germline V gene are LNHDA and SQIVND (reference sequence).